These T cell receptor beta chains were read from a single sample in a study of T cells after yellow fever vaccination. MiXCR was run by TCRdb on the 5' RACE reads, yielding one entry per CDR3 protein. The sample consists of hundreds of thousands of distinct CDR3 sequences, 8.7% of them appearing once. The sample in question was CD4+ T cells sorted from PBMCs, obtained 5 days after the yellow fever booster vaccination. The receptors derive from a man between 18 and 35 years old who received the YFV17D yellow fever vaccine. Both conserved end residues are part of each CDR3. D genes are given only for firm matches. Part of the rows lack a size; the others show once, few, many or a class for expanded clones.

>14|many|TRBJ1-5|TRBV5-1|.
TGCGCCAGCAGCTTACAGTATAGCAATCAGCCCCAGCATTTT
CASSLQYSNQPQHF
>16|.|TRBJ2-5|TRBV10-3|.
TGTGCCATCAGTGACCCCGGGACAACCTATCAAGAGACCCAGTACTTC
CAISDPGTTYQETQYF
>15|.|TRBJ2-4|TRBV19|.
TGTGCCAGTAGTAACCCCCGCAGGGGAGAGCACATTCAGTACTTC
CASSNPRRGEHIQYF
>12|.|TRBJ2-7|TRBV29-1|TRBD2
TGCAGCGTTGAACGGGACCGCGGGGGGCGGTACTTC
CSVERDRGGRYF
>20|.|TRBJ2-3|TRBV4-2|TRBD2
TGTGCCAGCAGCCAAGGAGACGGACTAGCGGGGGATTATAGCACAGATACGCAGTATTTT
CASSQGDGLAGDYSTDTQYF
>14|.|TRBJ2-2|TRBV11-1|TRBD2
TGTGCCAGCAACCCTGGACTAGCGGTCGGGGAGCTGTTTTTT
CASNPGLAVGELFF
>13|few|TRBJ1-2|TRBV24-1|TRBD1
TGTGCCACCAGTCGGGACAGCACTTATGGCTACACCTTC
CATSRDSTYGYTF
>15|many|TRBJ2-7|TRBV4-3|.
TGCGCCAGCAGCCAAGCTCCGCAAACAGGGTCCCAGCAGTACTTC
CASSQAPQTGSQQYF
>13|once|TRBJ1-2|TRBV28|.
TGTGCCACCACACAGGGAAGGGGCTATGGCTACACCTTC
CATTQGRGYGYTF
>13|many|TRBJ1-1|TRBV20-1|.
TGCAGTGCCCCGATGACAGGGAACACTGAAGCTTTCTTT
CSAPMTGNTEAFF
>16|few|TRBJ1-4|TRBV4-3|.
TGCGCCAGCAGCCAAGGCCGATCAGGAGGGGTCGGAAAACTGTTTTTT
CASSQGRSGGVGKLFF
>12|.|TRBJ1-6|TRBV5-1|.
TGCGCCAGCAGAGTGGAGAATTCACCCCTCCACTTT
CASRVENSPLHF
>15|.|TRBJ1-4|TRBV5-1|TRBD1
TGCGCCAGCAGCTTGATGACAGGGGCGGAAGAAAAACTGTTTTTT
CASSLMTGAEEKLFF
>12|.|TRBJ2-2|TRBV7-9|.
TGTGCCAGCAGCCTAGGGGATGAGGAGCTGTTTTTT
CASSLGDEELFF
>14|.|TRBJ2-3|TRBV20-1|TRBD2
TGCAGTGGGACTAGCGGGGGAGGGGGAGATACGCAGTATTTT
CSGTSGGGGDTQYF
>15|.|TRBJ2-5|TRBV18|.
TGTGCCAGCTCACCACCAGGGAGAACAGGGGAGACCCAGTACTTC
CASSPPGRTGETQYF
>16|.|TRBJ2-1|TRBV9|.
TGTGCCAGCAGCGTAGCGGGAGACCGACAATACAATGAGCAGTTCTTC
CASSVAGDRQYNEQFF